This TCR beta chain was found in a study of post-analysis software for immune sequencing data. Overall study context: Recorded disease courses covered relapsing-remitting, secondary progressive and progressive-relapsing multiple sclerosis. Some patients had no subtype annotation. Study-wide results and caveats: Multiple sclerosis patients showed significantly lower normalized Chao1 diversity than controls did. Compared with controls, patients had more of five or six TRBV segments, including TRBV5-6, TRBV5-1 and TRBV20-1. Strong co-clustering by F measure linked samples that shared a preparation batch.

Each TCR beta cDNA library carried unique molecular identifiers. With roughly 1 to 11 million T cells as the source, roughly 0.5 million cDNA molecules resulted. TCRdb ran MiXCR on the PCR reads and lists one entry per CDR3 protein. The sample lists about 500,000 distinct CDR3 sequences, nearly 45% seen once, with 9.5% to 13% in the top ten. This CDR3 has 13 residues. Per the germline V gene, CDR1 is MDHEN and CDR2 is SYDVKM. The V gene end was trimmed by 11 bases and the J gene end by 10 bases; junction bases not matched to a gene: 10. A note on this clonotype: Its antigen is not known.

Sequencing input: blood. V is TRBV28 and J is TRBJ2-7; 14 nucleotides match TRBD2. The receptor comes from a girl aged 5-17 years with multiple sclerosis. CDR3 nucleotides: TGTGCCTGCGGGGGACTAGCGGGAGAGGGACAGTACTTC. It translates to CACGGLAGEGQYF.